This T cell receptor (beta chain) derives from a study of PD-1 blockade in mismatch repair-deficient tumors. This table comes from immunoSEQ multiplex PCR, and its TCRdb copy is limited to in-frame clones, with some not included. The profile shows 40,000 to 60,000 clones, approximately 80% of them singletons. The CDR3 has 13 amino acids. Germline-derived CDR1 and CDR2 are MDHEN and SYDVKM. Trimming cost V 6 bases and J 8 bases, with 14 bases left between them. This specimen was PBMCs, taken before pembrolizumab treatment. The clonotype originates from an adult with mismatch repair-deficient cancer. The rearrangement uses TRBV28 and TRBJ2-1; unclear D gene. In nucleotides, the CDR3 is TGTGCCAGCAGCCTGGCGGCGGTGGATGAGCAGTTCTTC. Its protein product is CASSLAAVDEQFF.